Below, 21 T cell receptor beta chains from the same sample are listed, as sequenced in a study of blood T cells in healthy people across ages. A J-beta primer mix and a sample-barcoded 5' primer were used in a second PCR of about 7 to 12 cycles. From the 5' RACE reads, TCRdb called clonotypes with MiXCR, one entry per CDR3 protein. The data contain around 1,500,000 distinct CDR3 sequences, 25% to 30% of them singletons. Sequencing was performed on blood. Every receptor here comes from a woman aged 30 to 39 in good health.

The chain links TRBV2 to TRBJ2-1, with D perhaps TRBD1 or TRBD2 (6 bases each). The V end lost 6 bases, the J end lost 8 bases, and 11 bases lay between the germline ends. Germline values: CDR1 SNHLY, CDR2 FYNNEI. CDR3 length: 12 residues. As DNA, the CDR3 is TGTGCCAGCAGGGGGGGCGGGGATGAGCAGTTCTTC. Amino acid sequence: CASRGGGDEQFF.

Of note for this clonotype: A clone one base away is much larger, so this may be a read error. This chain uses TRBV29-1 with TRBJ2-7; D is unclear. Trimming took 4 bases from V and 2 from J, leaving 15 bases between them. Germline CDR1 SQVTM, CDR2 ANQGSEA. This CDR3 is 14 amino acids long. CDR3 sequence (DNA): TGCAGCGTTGGAGAGGTTTTTGGCCCCTACGAGCAGTACTTC. Translation: CSVGEVFGPYEQYF.

This clonotype has ten or more counts. The V call is TRBV18, the J call TRBJ1-1, with D unresolved. Germline V lookup: CDR1 KGHSH, CDR2 LQKENI. V was clipped by 2 bases and J by 1 base, with 5 bases between them. The CDR3 runs to 13 residues. In DNA form, the CDR3 reads TGTGCCAGCTCACCAGACGGGAACACTGAAGCTTTCTTT. Its protein product is CASSPDGNTEAFF.

Points on this clonotype: The germline gene is not matched at one end of the junction; a read error may be the cause. The chain couples TRBV20-1 to TRBJ2-7; D call uncertain. The CDR3 runs 14 residues. Germline V lookup: CDR1 DFQATT, CDR2 SNEGSKA (reference sequence). The CDR3 spells CSASSVETAYGQYF. The CDR3 DNA sequence: TGCAGTGCTAGTTCGGTCGAAACGGCCTACGGGCAGTACTTC.

This rearrangement joins TRBV5-1 to TRBJ1-1; 8 bases line up with TRBD1. V trimming: 1 base; J trimming: 7 bases; junction bases outside the gene matches: 6. Germline V gene lookup returns CDR1 SGHRS and CDR2 YFSETQ. There are 14 residues in the CDR3. CDR3 sequence: CASSLTLGQGEAFF. CDR3 DNA sequence: TGCGCCAGCAGCTTGACCCTAGGACAGGGTGAAGCTTTCTTT.

This chain joins TRBV2 and TRBJ2-4; D ambiguous. The closer fit of TRBJ2-7 to the DNA end suggests the J call may be wrong. CDR1 and CDR2 (germline): SNHLY, FYNNEI. The CDR3 contains 14 residues. CDR3 amino acids: CAGTQNSFSYEQYF. The CDR3 DNA reads TGTGCCGGCACTCAGAATTCGTTCTCCTACGAGCAGTACTTC.

In regard to this clonotype: Germline is not matched at one junction end, which may reflect a read error. The chain is built from TRBV6-1 and TRBJ1-4; 7 bases align to TRBD1. Germline assignment: CDR1 MNHNS and CDR2 SASEGT. There are 14 residues in the CDR3. The CDR3 coding sequence is TGTGCCAGCAGTGAAGGGGGAACAGGGGAAAAACGGTTTTTT. Its protein product is CASSEGGTGEKRFF.

To note about this clonotype: The junction differs from germline at one of its ends, possibly a read error. V gene TRBV10-3 combines with J gene TRBJ2-7; a possible D gene is TRBD2 (5 bases). There are 12 residues in the CDR3. Germline V gene data show CDR1 as ENHRY and CDR2 as SYGVKD. The CDR3 nucleotides read TGTGCCATCGGTGAGGGCAACTACGAGCAGTACTTC. It specifies CAIGEGNYEQYF.

This clonotype was observed a handful of times. This rearrangement joins TRBV29-1 to TRBJ1-2, with D perhaps TRBD1 (5 bases). The CDR3 extends over 12 amino acids. The V gene's germline CDR1 is SQVTM and CDR2 ANQGSEA. The V end was cut by 7 bases, the J end by 0 bases, with 9 bases between. The CDR3: CSGGDANYGYTF. Written as DNA, the CDR3 is TGCAGCGGGGGGGACGCTAACTATGGCTACACCTTC.

The chain recombines TRBV6-5 with TRBJ2-3; TRBD1 aligns across 7 bases. The germline V gene encodes CDR1 MNHEY and CDR2 SVGAGI. This CDR3 contains 16 residues. With V trimmed by 0 bases and J by 2 bases, 5 bases remained unmatched. CDR3 residues: CASSYSETGFTDTQYF. The DNA for the CDR3 is TGTGCCAGCAGTTACTCAGAGACAGGGTTCACAGATACGCAGTATTTT.

Regarding this clonotype: A read error may be the cause here, since a much bigger clone is one base away. CDR3 amino acids: CASSPGQEGEQYF. Here the CDR3 DNA reads TGTGCCAGCAGTCCCGGACAGGAGGGCGAGCAGTACTTC. The rearrangement joins TRBV12-3 or TRBV12-4 to TRBJ2-5; a possible D gene is TRBD1 (7 bases). The last part of the DNA fits TRBJ2-7 better; the J call may be wrong. The CDR3 consists of 13 residues.

This clonotype was counted a few times. The rearrangement uses TRBV6-5 and TRBJ2-7, with TRBD1 matching 8 bases. Per germline, CDR1 MNHEY and CDR2 SVGAGI. Trimming removed 4 bases from V and 4 bases from J; junction bases left unmatched: 6. CDR3 length equals 14 residues. The CDR3, as DNA: TGTGCCAGCAGTTTGGGACAGGAGTTTTACGAGCAGTACTTC. It is translated as CASSLGQEFYEQYF.

A word on this clonotype: This could be a read error, since a much larger clone is one nucleotide away. The chain joins TRBV6-1 to TRBJ2-3; D might be TRBD1 or TRBD2, each matching 5 bases. Germline CDR1 and CDR2: MNHNS and SASEGT. The CDR3 runs 15 residues. The CDR3 DNA is TGTACCAGCAGTCCGGGACGGATGAGCACAGATACGCAGTATTTT. Residues: CTSSPGRMSTDTQYF.

The genes are TRBV4-1 and TRBJ1-1, with a tentative D call TRBD1 (5 bases). This CDR3 comprises 13 residues. Germline lookup yields CDR1 MGHRA and CDR2 YSYEKL. The ends were cut back, 0 bases at V and 6 bases at J, with 8 bases in the middle. CDR3 DNA: TGCGCCAGCAGCCAAGAACCGGGGGCTGAAGCTTTCTTT. Amino acid sequence: CASSQEPGAEAFF.

This clonotype occurred once. The rearrangement uses TRBV5-6 and TRBJ1-1; weak D call: TRBD1 (6 bases). The germline V and J ends were trimmed by 5 bases and 7 bases, with 15 bases remaining between them. Germline V gene data show CDR1 as SGHDT and CDR2 as YYEEEE. This CDR3 is 13 amino acids long. The CDR3 region is CASSYMTGFEAFF. The CDR3 coding sequence is TGTGCCAGCAGTTATATGACAGGCTTTGAAGCTTTCTTT.

This clonotype has just a few counts. The V call is TRBV28, the J call TRBJ2-3; TRBD2 matches 13 bases. Looked up from germline, CDR1 is MDHEN and CDR2 is SYDVKM. The CDR3 is made up of 16 amino acids. Trimming at V came to 5 bases and at J to 4 bases, leaving 6 bases not matched to a gene. The CDR3 loop reads CASSQGLAGRADTQYF. In DNA, the CDR3 is TGTGCCAGCAGTCAGGGACTAGCGGGGAGGGCAGATACGCAGTATTTT.

The chain's CDR3 is CSARDSSGYNEQFF. The CDR3 DNA sequence: TGCAGTGCTAGAGATTCTAGCGGTTACAATGAGCAGTTCTTC. The chain joins TRBV20-1 to TRBJ2-1, with 7 positions matching TRBD2. The CDR3 sequence is 14 residues long. The V gene's germline CDR1 is DFQATT and CDR2 SNEGSKA (reference sequence). V was pared by 0 bases and J by 4 bases, with 3 bases of the junction left unmatched.

The rearrangement joins TRBV12-3 or TRBV12-4 to TRBJ2-5; TRBD2 matches 8 bases. The V gene end was trimmed by 7 bases and the J gene end by 1 base; junction bases not matched to a gene: 11. CDR3 length: 16 amino acids. CDR3 nucleotides: TGTGCCAGCACTAAAGAGGGCGGGGGGCGCCAAGAGACCCAGTACTTC. This encodes CASTKEGGGRQETQYF.

The CDR3 DNA is TGTGCCACCAGTGATCCCGGGACAGGGGCGGCCAATGAGCAGTTCTTC. Translation gives CATSDPGTGAANEQFF. The rearrangement uses TRBV24-1 and TRBJ2-1; 10 nucleotides agree with TRBD1. CDR1 is KGHDR, CDR2 SFDVKD, per germline. V lost 3 bases to trimming and J lost 6 bases; unmatched junction nucleotides: 7. The CDR3 spans 16 residues.

In this sample, this clonotype turned up many times. CDR3 protein: CSAGYAYNEQFF. In DNA form, the CDR3 reads TGCAGTGCTGGATATGCCTACAATGAGCAGTTCTTC. The genes are TRBV20-1 and TRBJ2-1; D uncertain. The CDR3 has 12 amino acids. Looked up from germline, CDR1 is DFQATT and CDR2 is SNEGSKA (reference sequence). V gave up 5 bases and J gave up 2 bases, with 7 bases separating them.

The genes are TRBV9 and TRBJ2-7; 8 positions agree with TRBD1. V shed 3 bases and J 6 bases; nucleotides not matched to a gene: 5. The CDR3 loop spans 13 amino acids. Germline CDR1 is SGDLS and CDR2 is YYNGEE. The CDR3 spells CASSARQGFEQYF. The DNA of the CDR3 is TGTGCCAGCAGCGCACGACAGGGGTTCGAGCAGTACTTC.